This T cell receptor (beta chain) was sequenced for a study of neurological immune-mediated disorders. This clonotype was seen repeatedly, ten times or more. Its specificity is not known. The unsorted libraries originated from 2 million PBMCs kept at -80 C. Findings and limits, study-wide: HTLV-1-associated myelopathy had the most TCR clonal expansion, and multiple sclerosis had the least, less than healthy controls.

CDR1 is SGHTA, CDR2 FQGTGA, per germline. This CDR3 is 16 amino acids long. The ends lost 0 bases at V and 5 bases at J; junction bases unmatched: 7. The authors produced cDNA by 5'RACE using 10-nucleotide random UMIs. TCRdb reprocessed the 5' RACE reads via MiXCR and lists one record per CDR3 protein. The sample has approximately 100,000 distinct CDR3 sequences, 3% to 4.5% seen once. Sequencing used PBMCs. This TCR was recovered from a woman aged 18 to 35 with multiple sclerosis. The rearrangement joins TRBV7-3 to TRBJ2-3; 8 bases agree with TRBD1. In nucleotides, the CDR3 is TGTGCCAGCAGCTTAACCCGGACAGGGAGCGGAGATACGCAGTATTTT. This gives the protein CASSLTRTGSGDTQYF.